Shown below are 10 T cell receptor beta chains from a single sample sequenced in a study of T cell changes during pregnancy in multiple sclerosis. The table came from immunoSEQ multiplex PCR; TCRdb's copy has only in-frame clones and leaves some out. There are about 28,000 clones in the sample; roughly 94% occur only once, and around 4.8% lies in the top ten. Material: peripheral blood, obtained in the first trimester of pregnancy. Receptors were obtained from a female donor in good health, enrolled as a control in a pregnancy study.

The rearrangement joins TRBV23-1 to TRBJ2-7; TRBD1 aligns across 9 bases. TRBV23-1 is placed among ORFs of uncertain function. The CDR3 contains 17 residues. The junction had 16 bases not matched to a gene; V was cut back by 3 bases and J by 7 bases. CDR3 bases: TGCGCCAGCAGTCAGGAACCTCTCCGGGACAGGGTCGGGGAGCAGTACTTC. Translating it yields CASSQEPLRDRVGEQYF.

The chain has TRBV19 and TRBJ2-7, with D maybe TRBD2 (5 bases). The germline gives CDR1 LNHDA, CDR2 SQIVND (reference sequence). Trimming pared 8 bases from V and 6 bases from J, leaving 14 bases between. This CDR3 has 12 amino acids. In nucleotides, the CDR3 is TGTGCCAGTGGAACGGAACTAGGCGAGCAGTACTTC. Its translation is CASGTELGEQYF.

This chain connects TRBV30 to TRBJ1-2; maybe TRBD1 (6 bases). The CDR3 covers 15 residues. V shed 4 bases and J shed 4 bases, with 19 bases lying between them. The germline V gene encodes CDR1 GTSNPN and CDR2 SVGIG (reference sequence). The CDR3 loop reads CAWKYPQGQSYGYTF. The CDR3 region has the DNA TGTGCCTGGAAGTACCCGCAGGGACAATCCTATGGCTACACCTTC.

The chain joins TRBV6-1 to TRBJ1-4, with 9 positions matching TRBD1. From germline, CDR1 is MNHNS and CDR2 SASEGT. The CDR3 totals 18 residues. V lost 2 bases and J lost 0; bases outside the gene matches: 7. CDR3 protein: CASSELDRGWATNEKLFF. The CDR3 DNA reads as TGTGCCAGCAGTGAATTGGACAGGGGATGGGCAACTAATGAAAAACTGTTTTTT.

The chain links TRBV9 to TRBJ2-2; possibly TRBD1 for D (5 bases). Germline lookup yields CDR1 SGDLS and CDR2 YYNGEE. Between the trimmed V and J ends, which lost 0 bases and 4 bases, there was a span of 10 bases. This CDR3 region has 15 residues. This CDR3 reads CASSVGRVGTGELFF. CDR3 bases: TGTGCCAGCAGCGTAGGCAGGGTGGGCACCGGGGAGCTGTTTTTT. Full variable domain (rest looked up from reference TRBV9 and TRBJ2-2): DSGVTQTPKHLITATGQRVTLRCSPRSGDLSVYWYQQSLDQGLQFLIQYYNGEERAKGNILERFSAQQFPDLHSELNLSSLELGDSALYFCASSVGRVGTGELFFGEGSRLTVL.

The chain joins TRBV5-1 to TRBJ2-3; maybe TRBD2 (7 bases). Trimming stripped 4 bases from V and 6 bases from J, with 24 bases between. This CDR3 is built from 17 residues. Germline loops: CDR1 SGHRS, CDR2 YFSETQ. The CDR3 is CASSTPKGGIAGDTQYF. The CDR3 region has the DNA TGCGCCAGCAGCACACCGAAGGGGGGAATAGCGGGTGATACGCAGTATTTT.

CDR3 in DNA: TGTGCCAGCAGTTTAGGCCTCCCTAGCGCCTACAATGAGCAGTTCTTC. Protein product: CASSLGLPSAYNEQFF. The chain is built from TRBV27 and TRBJ2-1; possibly TRBD2 for D (6 bases). CDR1 and CDR2 (germline): MNHEY, SMNVEV (reference sequence). CDR3 length: 16 amino acids. Deletions cut 2 bases from V and 2 bases from J, with 13 bases between.

The rearrangement joins TRBV2 to TRBJ2-7, with a tentative D call TRBD2 (5 bases). V lost 5 bases to trimming and J lost 0 bases, with 11 bases between them. This CDR3 region has 14 residues. Germline CDR1 SNHLY, CDR2 FYNNEI. The CDR3 coding sequence is TGTGCCAGCAGTCAGAGGCGGGCCTCCTACGAGCAGTACTTC. This encodes CASSQRRASYEQYF.

V is TRBV27 and J is TRBJ2-7, with a possible D match to TRBD2 (5 bases). The CDR3 runs 14 residues. Per the germline V gene, CDR1 is MNHEY and CDR2 is SMNVEV (reference sequence). The germline V and J ends were trimmed by 8 bases and 4 bases, with 18 bases remaining between them. The CDR3 DNA sequence: TGTGCCAGCGGCTGGACTTCGGCCAAGTACGAGCAGTACTTC. Its translation is CASGWTSAKYEQYF.

Here the CDR3 DNA reads TGTGCCAGCATGAATAGGGGGACGAATGAAAAACTGTTTTTT. Translation: CASMNRGTNEKLFF. The chain couples TRBV6-4 to TRBJ1-4, with D perhaps matching TRBD1 (6 bases). With 7 bases removed from V and 5 bases from J, the gap between germline ends came to 14 bases. The CDR3 length is 14 residues. Germline CDR1 MRHNA, CDR2 SNTAGT.